The T cell receptor (beta chain) under discussion was sequenced for a study of blood T cell repertoires in COVID-19 (TCRdb year 2020). For context, the study as a whole: Samples from collaborators originated in the United States, Italy and Spain and spanned both the acute and convalescent phases of COVID-19. The material from the prospective study consisted of cDNA or gDNA derived from T cells, B-cell-depleted T cells, or PBMCs. Deeply sampled blood TCRbeta repertoires from subjects exposed to, actively infected with, or recovered from COVID-19 were included in the dataset. The repertoires were released in a freely available public database meant as a resource for research on the immune response to SARS-CoV-2. The samples were drawn from the first 160 participants of the ongoing ImmuneRACE study and from over 950 subjects provided by 6 global collaborators. Nearly every sample came with metadata listing a de-identified subject ID, COVID-19 status, age in years and sex. Where available, HLA class I and class II types were obtained from metadata supplied by the sample provider rather than from assay-based typing.

The collaborating institutions used their own protocols to collect whole blood in K2EDTA tubes. For TCRbeta analysis, collaborators shipped samples in one of three forms: frozen whole blood, isolated PBMCs, or DNA extracted from either of those sample types. Its CDR3 holds 12 amino acids, cysteine through phenylalanine. Only CDR3 DNA remains: 36 bases, in frame from the first base. Per the germline V gene, SGHTA is the CDR1 and FQGNSA is the CDR2. V was cut back by 4 bases and J by 4 bases, leaving a gap of 7 bases between them. TCRbeta CDR3 regions were amplified from genomic DNA by means of the immunoSEQ Assay, a bias-controlled multiplex PCR. The authors processed their data as follows. The number of nucleated cells in each sample was estimated by amplification of reference gene primers within the assay. To quantify the absolute abundance of each unique TCRbeta CDR3 rearrangement, sequence reads were collapsed and filtered. For each sample, productive Simpson clonality was calculated as the square root of Simpson's diversity index across productive rearrangements. Here the immuneACCESS table is served through TCRdb, limited to in-frame sequences with V and J called. Missing clones are a known gap in these copies; in checked studies unresolved V genes cover under half, and the rest lacks a known reason. Clone size and the V and J calls come from that table; the DNA yielded D and trimming. The sample data list more than 120,000 clones, and roughly 84% of these were observed just once. Jointly, the top ten make up less than 3.5% of the sample.

General conclusions and limits of the study: How much clinical and demographic metadata was included differed by source and by participant, and the metadata was provided uncurated.

Turning to this clone: It lacks a known antigen. Qualities for individual bases were not recorded, and no much larger clone is one base off.

This receptor was taken from a human donor with acute or convalescent COVID-19. The donor label of this sample is uncertain. The rearranged segments are TRBV7-2 and TRBJ1-1; no D gene can be assigned with confidence. Input material: peripheral blood. The sequence in DNA is TGTGCCAGCAGCTATGTCGGCACTGAAGCTTTCTTT. Translation gives CASSYVGTEAFF.